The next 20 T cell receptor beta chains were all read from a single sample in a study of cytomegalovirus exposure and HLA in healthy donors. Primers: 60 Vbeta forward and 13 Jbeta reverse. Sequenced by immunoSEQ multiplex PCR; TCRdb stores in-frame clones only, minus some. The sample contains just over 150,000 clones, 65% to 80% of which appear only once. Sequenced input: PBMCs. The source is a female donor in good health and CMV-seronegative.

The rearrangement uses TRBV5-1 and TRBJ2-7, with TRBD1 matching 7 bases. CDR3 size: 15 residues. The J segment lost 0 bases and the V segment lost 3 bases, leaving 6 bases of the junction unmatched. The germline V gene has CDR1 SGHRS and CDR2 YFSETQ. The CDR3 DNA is TGCGCCAGCAGCTCGCGGACAGGAGTCTCCTACGAGCAGTACTTC. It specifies CASSSRTGVSYEQYF.

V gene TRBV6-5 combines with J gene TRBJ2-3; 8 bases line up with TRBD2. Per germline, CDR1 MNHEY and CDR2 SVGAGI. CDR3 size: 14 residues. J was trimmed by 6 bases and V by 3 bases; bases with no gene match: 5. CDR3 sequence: CASSYSRTSDTQYF. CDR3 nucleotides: TGTGCCAGCAGTTATTCGAGGACTAGCGATACGCAGTATTTT.

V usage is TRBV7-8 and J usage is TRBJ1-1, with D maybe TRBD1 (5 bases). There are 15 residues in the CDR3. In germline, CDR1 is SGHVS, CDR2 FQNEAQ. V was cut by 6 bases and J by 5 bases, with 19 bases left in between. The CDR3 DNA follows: TGTGCCAGCAGTTTTACAGGACACCTCAGAACTGAAGCTTTCTTT. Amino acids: CASSFTGHLRTEAFF.

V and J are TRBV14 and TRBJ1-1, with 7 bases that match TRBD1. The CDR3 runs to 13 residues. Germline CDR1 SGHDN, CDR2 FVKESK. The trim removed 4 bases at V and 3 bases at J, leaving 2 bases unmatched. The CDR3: CASSRTGDTEAFF. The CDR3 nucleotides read TGTGCCAGCAGCCGAACAGGGGACACTGAAGCTTTCTTT.

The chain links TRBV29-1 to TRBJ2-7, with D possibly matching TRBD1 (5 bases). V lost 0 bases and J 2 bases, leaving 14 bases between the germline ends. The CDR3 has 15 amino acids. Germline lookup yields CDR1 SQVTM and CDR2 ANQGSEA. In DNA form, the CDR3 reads TGCAGCGTTGAAGATCCGGCAGGGCCCCCCTACGAGCAGTACTTC. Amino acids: CSVEDPAGPPYEQYF.

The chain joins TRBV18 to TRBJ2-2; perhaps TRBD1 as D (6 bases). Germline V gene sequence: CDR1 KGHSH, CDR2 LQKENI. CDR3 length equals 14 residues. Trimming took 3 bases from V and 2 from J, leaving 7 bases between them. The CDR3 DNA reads TGTGCCAGCTCACCGGGACAAAACACCGGGGAGCTGTTTTTT. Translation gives CASSPGQNTGELFF.

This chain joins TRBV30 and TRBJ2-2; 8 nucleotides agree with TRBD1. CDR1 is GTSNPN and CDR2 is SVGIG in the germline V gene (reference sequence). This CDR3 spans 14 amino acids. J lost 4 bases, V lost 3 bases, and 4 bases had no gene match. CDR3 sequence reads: CAWRQGASTGELFF. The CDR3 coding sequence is TGTGCCTGGAGGCAGGGGGCGAGCACCGGGGAGCTGTTTTTT.

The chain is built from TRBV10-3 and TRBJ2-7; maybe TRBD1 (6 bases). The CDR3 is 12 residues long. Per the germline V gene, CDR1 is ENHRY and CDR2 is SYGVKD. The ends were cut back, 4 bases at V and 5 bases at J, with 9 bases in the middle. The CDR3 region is CAISGTGHEQYF. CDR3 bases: TGTGCCATCAGTGGAACAGGGCACGAGCAGTACTTC.

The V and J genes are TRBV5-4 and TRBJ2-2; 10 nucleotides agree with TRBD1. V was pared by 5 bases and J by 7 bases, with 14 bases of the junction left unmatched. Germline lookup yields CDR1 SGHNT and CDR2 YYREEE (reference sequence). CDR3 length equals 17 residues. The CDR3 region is CASRDRQGALSGGELFF. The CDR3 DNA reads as TGTGCCAGCAGGGATAGACAGGGGGCTCTGTCGGGCGGGGAGCTGTTTTTT.

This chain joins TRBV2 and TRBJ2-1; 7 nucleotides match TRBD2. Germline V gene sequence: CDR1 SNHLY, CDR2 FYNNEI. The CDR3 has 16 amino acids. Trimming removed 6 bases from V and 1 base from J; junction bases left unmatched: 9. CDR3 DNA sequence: TGTGCCAGCAGGACGGGGTCTAGCGGTTCCTACAATGAGCAGTTCTTC. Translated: CASRTGSSGSYNEQFF.

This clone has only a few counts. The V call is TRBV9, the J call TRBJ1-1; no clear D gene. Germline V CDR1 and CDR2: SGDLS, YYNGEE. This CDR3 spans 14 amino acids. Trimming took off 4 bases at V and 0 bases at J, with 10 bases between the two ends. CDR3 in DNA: TGTGCCAGCAGCACTCTAGGATTGAACACTGAAGCTTTCTTT. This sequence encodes CASSTLGLNTEAFF.

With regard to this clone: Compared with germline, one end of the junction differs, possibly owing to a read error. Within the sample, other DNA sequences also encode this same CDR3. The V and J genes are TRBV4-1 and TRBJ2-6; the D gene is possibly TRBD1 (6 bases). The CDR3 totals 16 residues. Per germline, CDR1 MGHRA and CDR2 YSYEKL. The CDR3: CASSQDQGTGANVLTF. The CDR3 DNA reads TGTGCCAGCAGCCAAGATCAGGGGACTGGGGCCAACGTCCTGACTTTC.

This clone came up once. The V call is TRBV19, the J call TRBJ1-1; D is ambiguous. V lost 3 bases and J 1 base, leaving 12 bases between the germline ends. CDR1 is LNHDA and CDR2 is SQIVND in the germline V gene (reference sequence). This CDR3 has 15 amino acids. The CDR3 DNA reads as TGTGCCAGTAGTATCTCTCCCGGAGGGAACACTGAAGCTTTCTTT. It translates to CASSISPGGNTEAFF.

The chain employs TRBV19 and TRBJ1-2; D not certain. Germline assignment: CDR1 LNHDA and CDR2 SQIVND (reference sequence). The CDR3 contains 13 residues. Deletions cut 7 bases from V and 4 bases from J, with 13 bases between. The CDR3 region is CASNSFSGYGYTF. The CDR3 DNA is TGTGCCAGTAACTCGTTTTCAGGCTATGGCTACACCTTC.

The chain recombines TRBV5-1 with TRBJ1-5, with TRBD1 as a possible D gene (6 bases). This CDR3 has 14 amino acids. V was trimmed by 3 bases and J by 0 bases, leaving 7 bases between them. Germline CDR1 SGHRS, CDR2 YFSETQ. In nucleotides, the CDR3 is TGCGCCAGCAGCTGGACAGTTAGCAATCAGCCCCAGCATTTT. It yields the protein CASSWTVSNQPQHF.

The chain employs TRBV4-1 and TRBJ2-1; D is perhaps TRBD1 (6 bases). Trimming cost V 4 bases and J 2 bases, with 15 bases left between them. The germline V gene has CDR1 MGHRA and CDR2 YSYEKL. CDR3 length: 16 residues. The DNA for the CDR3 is TGCGCCAGCAGCCTTATCAGAGGGGGAACCTACAATGAGCAGTTCTTC. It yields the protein CASSLIRGGTYNEQFF.

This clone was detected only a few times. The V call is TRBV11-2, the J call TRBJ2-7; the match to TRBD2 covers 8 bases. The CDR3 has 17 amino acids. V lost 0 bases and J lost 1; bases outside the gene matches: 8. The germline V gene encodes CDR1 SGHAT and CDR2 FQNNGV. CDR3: CASSLDMASGQSYEQYF. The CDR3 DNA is TGTGCCAGCAGCTTAGATATGGCTAGCGGGCAATCCTACGAGCAGTACTTC. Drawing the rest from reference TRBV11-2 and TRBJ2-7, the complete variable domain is EAGVAQSPRYKIIEKRQSVAFWCNPISGHATLYWYQQILGQGPKLLIQFQNNGVVDDSQLPKDRFSAERLKGVDSTLKIQPAKLEDSAVYLCASSLDMASGQSYEQYFGPGTRLTVT.

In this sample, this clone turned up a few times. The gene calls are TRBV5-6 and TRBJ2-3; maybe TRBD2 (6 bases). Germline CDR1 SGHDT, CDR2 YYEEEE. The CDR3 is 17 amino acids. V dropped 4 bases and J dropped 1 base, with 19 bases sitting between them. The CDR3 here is CASSPLGVAVGTDTQYF. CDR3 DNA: TGTGCCAGCAGCCCCCTGGGGGTAGCGGTAGGCACAGATACGCAGTATTTT.

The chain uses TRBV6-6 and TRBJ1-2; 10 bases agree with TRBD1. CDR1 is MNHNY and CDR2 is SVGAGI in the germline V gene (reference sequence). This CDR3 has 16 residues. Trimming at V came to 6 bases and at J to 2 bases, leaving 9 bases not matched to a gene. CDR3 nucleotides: TGTGCCAGCAGCAGGGACAGGGGTCGAGGCAACTATGGCTACACCTTC. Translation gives CASSRDRGRGNYGYTF.

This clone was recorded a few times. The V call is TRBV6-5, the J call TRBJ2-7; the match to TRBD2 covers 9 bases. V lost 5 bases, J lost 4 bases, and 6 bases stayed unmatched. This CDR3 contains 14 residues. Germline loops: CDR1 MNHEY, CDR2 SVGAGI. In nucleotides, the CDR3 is TGTGCCAGCAGTGGGCGGGGGGGCCGGTACGAGCAGTACTTC. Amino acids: CASSGRGGRYEQYF.